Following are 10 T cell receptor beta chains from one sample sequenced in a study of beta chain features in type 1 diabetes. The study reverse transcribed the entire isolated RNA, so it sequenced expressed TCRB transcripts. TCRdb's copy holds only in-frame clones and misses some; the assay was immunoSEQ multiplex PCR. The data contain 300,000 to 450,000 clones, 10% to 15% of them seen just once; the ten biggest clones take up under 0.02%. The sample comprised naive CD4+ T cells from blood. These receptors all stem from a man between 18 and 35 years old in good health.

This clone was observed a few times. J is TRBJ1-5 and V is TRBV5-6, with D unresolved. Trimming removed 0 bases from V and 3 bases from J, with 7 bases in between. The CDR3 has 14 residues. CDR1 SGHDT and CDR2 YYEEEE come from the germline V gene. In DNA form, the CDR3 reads TGTGCCAGCAGCTTGGGTTATAACAATCAGCCCCAGCATTTT. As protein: CASSLGYNNQPQHF.

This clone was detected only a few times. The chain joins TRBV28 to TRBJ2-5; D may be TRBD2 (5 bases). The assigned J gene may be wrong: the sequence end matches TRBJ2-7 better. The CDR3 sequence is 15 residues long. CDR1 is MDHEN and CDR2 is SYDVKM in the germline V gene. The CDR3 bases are TGTGCCAGCAGTTTAAAGCGGAGACACTCCTACGAGCAGTACTTC. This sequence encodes CASSLKRRHSYEQYF.

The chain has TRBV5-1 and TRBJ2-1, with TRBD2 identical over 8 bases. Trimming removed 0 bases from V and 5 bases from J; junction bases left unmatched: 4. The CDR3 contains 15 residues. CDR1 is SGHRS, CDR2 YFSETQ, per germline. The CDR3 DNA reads TGCGCCAGCAGCTTGGTTCGTAGCGGGGACAATGAGCAGTTCTTC. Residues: CASSLVRSGDNEQFF. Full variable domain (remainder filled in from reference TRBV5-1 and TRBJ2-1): KAGVTQTPRYLIKTRGQQVTLSCSPISGHRSVSWYQQTPGQGLQFLFEYFSETQRNKGNFPGRFSGRQFSNSRSEMNVSTLELGDSALYLCASSLVRSGDNEQFFGPGTRLTVL.

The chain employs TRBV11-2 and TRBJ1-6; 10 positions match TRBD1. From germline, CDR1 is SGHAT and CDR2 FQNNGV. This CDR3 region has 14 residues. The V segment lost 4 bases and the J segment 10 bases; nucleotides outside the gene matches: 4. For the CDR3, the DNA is TGTGCCAGCAGCTCGTGGACAGGGGGGTCACCCCTCCACTTT. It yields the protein CASSSWTGGSPLHF. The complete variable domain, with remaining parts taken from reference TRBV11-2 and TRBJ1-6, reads EAGVAQSPRYKIIEKRQSVAFWCNPISGHATLYWYQQILGQGPKLLIQFQNNGVVDDSQLPKDRFSAERLKGVDSTLKIQPAKLEDSAVYLCASSSWTGGSPLHFGNGTRLTVT.

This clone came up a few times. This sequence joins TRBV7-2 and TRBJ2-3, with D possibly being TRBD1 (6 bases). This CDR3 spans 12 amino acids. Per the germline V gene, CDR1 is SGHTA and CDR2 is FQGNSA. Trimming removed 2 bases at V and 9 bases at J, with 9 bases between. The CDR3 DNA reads TGTGCCAGCAGCTTATCGACAGGAACGCAGTATTTT. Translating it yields CASSLSTGTQYF.

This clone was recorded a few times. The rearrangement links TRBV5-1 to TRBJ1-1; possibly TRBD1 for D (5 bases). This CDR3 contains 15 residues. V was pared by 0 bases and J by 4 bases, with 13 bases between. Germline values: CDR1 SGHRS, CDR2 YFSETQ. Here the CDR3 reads CASSLATALGTEAFF. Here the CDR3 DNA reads TGCGCCAGCAGCTTGGCGACAGCCCTCGGCACTGAAGCTTTCTTT.

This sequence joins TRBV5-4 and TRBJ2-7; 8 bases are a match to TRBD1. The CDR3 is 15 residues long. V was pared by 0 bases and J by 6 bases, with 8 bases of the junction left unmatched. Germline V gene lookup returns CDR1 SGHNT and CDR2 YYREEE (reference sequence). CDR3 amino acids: CASSLEYGRGREQYF. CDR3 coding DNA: TGTGCCAGCAGCTTGGAGTATGGCAGGGGGCGCGAGCAGTACTTC.

Here the CDR3 DNA reads TGTGCCAGCTCACCACGGTCTCCGCAGGGGGCCGTGGACGACTCCTACGAGCAGTACTTC. This gives the protein CASSPRSPQGAVDDSYEQYF. V usage is TRBV18 and J usage is TRBJ2-7; TRBD1 agrees at 8 bases. This CDR3 contains 20 residues. V was pared by 1 base and J by 0 bases, with 17 bases of the junction left unmatched. Germline CDR1 is KGHSH and CDR2 is LQKENI.

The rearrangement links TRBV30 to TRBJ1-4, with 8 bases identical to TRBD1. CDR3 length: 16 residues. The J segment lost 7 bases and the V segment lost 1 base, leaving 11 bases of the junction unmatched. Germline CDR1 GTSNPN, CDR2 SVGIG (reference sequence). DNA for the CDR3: TGTGCCTGGAGTGACCAAACAGGGGGGTTCCTTGAAAAACTGTTTTTT. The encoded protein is CAWSDQTGGFLEKLFF.

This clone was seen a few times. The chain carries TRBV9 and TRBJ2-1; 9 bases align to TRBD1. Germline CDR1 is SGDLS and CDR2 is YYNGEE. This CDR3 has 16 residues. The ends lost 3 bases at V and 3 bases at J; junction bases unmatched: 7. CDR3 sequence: CASSGTGTGFYNEQFF. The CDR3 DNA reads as TGTGCCAGCAGCGGTACCGGGACAGGGTTCTACAATGAGCAGTTCTTC.